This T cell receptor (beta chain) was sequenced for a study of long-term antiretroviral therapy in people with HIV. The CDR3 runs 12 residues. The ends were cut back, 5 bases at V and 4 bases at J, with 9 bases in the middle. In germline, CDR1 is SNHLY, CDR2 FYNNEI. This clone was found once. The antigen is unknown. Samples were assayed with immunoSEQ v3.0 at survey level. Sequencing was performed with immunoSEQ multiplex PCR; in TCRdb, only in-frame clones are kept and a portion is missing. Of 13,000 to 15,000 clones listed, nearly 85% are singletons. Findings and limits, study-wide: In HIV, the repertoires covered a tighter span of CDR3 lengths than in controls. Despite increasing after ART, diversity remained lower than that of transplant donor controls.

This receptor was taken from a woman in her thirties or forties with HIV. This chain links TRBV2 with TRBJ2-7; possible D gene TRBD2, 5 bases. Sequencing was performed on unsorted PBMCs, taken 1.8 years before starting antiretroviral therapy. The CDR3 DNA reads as TGTGCCAGCAGTCCAGGACTGTACGAGCAGTACTTC. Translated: CASSPGLYEQYF.